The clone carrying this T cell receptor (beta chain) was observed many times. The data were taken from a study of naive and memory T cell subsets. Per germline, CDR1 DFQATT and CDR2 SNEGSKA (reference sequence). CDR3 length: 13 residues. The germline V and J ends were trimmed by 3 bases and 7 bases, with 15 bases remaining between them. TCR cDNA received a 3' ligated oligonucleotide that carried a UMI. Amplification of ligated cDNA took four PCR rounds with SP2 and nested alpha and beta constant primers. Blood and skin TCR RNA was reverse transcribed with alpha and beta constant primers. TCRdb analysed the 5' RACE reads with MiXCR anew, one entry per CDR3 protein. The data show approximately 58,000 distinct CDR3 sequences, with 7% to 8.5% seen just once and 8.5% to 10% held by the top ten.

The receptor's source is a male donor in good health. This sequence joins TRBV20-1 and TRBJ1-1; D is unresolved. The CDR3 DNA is TGCAGTGCTAGGATGGGAATCGTCGGTGAAGCTTTCTTT. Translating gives CSARMGIVGEAFF.